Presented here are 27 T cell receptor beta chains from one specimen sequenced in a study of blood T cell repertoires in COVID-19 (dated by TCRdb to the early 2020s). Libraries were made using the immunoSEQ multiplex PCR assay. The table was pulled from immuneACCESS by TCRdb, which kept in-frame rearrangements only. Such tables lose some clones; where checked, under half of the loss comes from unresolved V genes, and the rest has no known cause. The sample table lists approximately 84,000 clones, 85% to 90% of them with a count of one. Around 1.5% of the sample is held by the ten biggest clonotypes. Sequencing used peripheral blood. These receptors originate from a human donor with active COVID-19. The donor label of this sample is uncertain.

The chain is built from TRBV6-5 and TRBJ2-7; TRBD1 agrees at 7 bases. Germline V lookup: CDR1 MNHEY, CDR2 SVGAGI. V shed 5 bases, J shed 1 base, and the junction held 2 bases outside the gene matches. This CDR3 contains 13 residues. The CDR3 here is CASSPGQSYEQYF. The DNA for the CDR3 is TGTGCCAGCAGTCCGGGACAGTCCTACGAGCAGTACTTC.

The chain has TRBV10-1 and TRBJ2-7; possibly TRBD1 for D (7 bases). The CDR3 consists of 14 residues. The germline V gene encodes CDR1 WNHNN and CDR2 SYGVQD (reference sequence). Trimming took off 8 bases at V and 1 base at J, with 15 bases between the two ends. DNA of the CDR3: TGCGCCAGCGGCGGGACAGTCGATTCCTACGAGCAGTACTTC. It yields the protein CASGGTVDSYEQYF.

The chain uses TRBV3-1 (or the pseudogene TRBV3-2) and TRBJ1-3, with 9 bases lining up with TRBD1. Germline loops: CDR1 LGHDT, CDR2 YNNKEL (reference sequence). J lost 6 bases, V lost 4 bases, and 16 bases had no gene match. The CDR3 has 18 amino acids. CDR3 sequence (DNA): TGTGCCAGCAGCCCTCCGCCCGGGTCGGGACAGGGAAAAAACACCATATATTTT. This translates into CASSPPPGSGQGKNTIYF.

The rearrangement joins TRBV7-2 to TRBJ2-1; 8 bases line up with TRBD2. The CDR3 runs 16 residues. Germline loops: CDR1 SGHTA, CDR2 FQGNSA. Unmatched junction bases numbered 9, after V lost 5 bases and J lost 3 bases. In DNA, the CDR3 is TGTGCCAGCAGCCCCACCGGGACTAGGAACTACAATGAGCAGTTCTTC. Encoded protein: CASSPTGTRNYNEQFF.

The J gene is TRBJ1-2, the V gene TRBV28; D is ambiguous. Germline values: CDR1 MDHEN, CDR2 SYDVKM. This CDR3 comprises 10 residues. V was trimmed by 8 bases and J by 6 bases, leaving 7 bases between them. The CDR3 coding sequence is TGTGCCAGCGGCAGGAATGGCTACACCTTC. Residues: CASGRNGYTF.

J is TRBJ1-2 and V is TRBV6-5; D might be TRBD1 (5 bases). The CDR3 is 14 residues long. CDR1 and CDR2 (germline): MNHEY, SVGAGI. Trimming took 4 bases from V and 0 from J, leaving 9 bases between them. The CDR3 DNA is TGTGCCAGCAGTTCTTCAGGGACTAACTATGGCTACACCTTC. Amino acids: CASSSSGTNYGYTF.

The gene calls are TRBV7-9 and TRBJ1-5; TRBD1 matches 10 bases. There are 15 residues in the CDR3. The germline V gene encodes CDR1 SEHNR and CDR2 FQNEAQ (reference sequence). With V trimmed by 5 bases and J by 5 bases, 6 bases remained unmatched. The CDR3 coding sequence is TGTGCCAGCAGCCCCCCTGGGACAGGGGATCAGCCCCAGCATTTT. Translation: CASSPPGTGDQPQHF.

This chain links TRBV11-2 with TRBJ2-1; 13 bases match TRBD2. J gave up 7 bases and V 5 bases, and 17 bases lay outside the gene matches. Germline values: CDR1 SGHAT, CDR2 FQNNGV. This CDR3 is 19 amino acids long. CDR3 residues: CASSRSTAVLAGGPNEQFF. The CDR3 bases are TGTGCCAGCAGCCGTTCCACGGCAGTACTAGCGGGGGGGCCAAATGAGCAGTTCTTC. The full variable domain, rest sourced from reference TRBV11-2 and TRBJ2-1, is EAGVAQSPRYKIIEKRQSVAFWCNPISGHATLYWYQQILGQGPKLLIQFQNNGVVDDSQLPKDRFSAERLKGVDSTLKIQPAKLEDSAVYLCASSRSTAVLAGGPNEQFFGPGTRLTVL.

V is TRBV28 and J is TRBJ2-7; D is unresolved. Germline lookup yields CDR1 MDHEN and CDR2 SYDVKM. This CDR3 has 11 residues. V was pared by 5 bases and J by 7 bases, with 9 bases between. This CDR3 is CASSGAREQYF. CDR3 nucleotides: TGTGCCAGCAGTGGTGCTAGAGAGCAGTACTTC.

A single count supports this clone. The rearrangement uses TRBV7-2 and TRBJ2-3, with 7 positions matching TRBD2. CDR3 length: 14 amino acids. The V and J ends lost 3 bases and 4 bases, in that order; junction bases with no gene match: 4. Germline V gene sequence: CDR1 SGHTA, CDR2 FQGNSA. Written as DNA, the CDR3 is TGTGCCAGCAGCTTTGCTAGCGGACCAGATACGCAGTATTTT. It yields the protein CASSFASGPDTQYF.

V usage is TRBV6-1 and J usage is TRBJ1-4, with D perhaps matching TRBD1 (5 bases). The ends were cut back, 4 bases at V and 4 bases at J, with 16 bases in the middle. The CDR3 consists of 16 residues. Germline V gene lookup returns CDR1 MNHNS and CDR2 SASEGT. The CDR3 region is CASSAPRQKNNEKLFF. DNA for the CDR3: TGTGCCAGCAGTGCTCCCAGACAGAAGAATAATGAAAAACTGTTTTTT.

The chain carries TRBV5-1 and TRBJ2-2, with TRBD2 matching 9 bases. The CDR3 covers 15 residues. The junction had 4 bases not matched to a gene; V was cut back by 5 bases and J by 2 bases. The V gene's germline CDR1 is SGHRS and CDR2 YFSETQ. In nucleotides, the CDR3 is TGCGCCAGCAGGCGACTAGCGGATAACACCGGGGAGCTGTTTTTT. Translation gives CASRRLADNTGELFF.

The CDR3 here is CASSYPGQGASYEQYF. CDR3 DNA: TGTGCCAGCAGCTACCCGGGACAGGGGGCCTCCTACGAGCAGTACTTC. The chain recombines TRBV11-2 with TRBJ2-7; 12 bases fit TRBD1. The CDR3 contains 16 residues. Germline assignment: CDR1 SGHAT and CDR2 FQNNGV. The V segment lost 4 bases and the J segment 0 bases; nucleotides outside the gene matches: 4.

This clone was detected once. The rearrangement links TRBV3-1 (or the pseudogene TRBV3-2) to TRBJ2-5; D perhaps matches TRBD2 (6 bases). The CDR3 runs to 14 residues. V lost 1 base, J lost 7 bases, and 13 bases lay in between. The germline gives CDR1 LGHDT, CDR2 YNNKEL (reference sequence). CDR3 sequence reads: CASSQGDFSGTQYF. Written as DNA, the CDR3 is TGTGCCAGCAGCCAAGGGGACTTTTCTGGGACCCAGTACTTC.

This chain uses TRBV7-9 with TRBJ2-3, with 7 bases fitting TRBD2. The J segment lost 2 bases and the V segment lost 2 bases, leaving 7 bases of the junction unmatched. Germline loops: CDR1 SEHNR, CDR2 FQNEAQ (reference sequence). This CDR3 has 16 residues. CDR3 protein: CASSLWSGTTTDTQYF. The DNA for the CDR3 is TGTGCCAGCAGCTTATGGAGCGGGACCACCACAGATACGCAGTATTTT.

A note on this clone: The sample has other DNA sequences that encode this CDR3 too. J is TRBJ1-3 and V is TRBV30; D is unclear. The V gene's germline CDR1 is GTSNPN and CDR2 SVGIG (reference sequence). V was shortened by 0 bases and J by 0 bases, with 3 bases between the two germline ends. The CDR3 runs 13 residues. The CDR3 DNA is TGTGCCTGGAGTGTTAGCTCTGGAAACACCATATATTTT. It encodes CAWSVSSGNTIYF. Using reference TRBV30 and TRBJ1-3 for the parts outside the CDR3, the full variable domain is SQTIHQWPATLVQPVGSPLSLECTVEGTSNPNLYWYRQAAGRGLQLLFYSVGIGQISSEVPQNLSASRPQDRQFILSSKKLLLSDSGFYLCAWSVSSGNTIYFGEGSWLTVV.

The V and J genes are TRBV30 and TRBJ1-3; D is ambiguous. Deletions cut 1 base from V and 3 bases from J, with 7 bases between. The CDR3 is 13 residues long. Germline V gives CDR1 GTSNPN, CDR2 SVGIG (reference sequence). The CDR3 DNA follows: TGTGCCTGGAGTGGCAGACTTGGAAACACCATATATTTT. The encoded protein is CAWSGRLGNTIYF.

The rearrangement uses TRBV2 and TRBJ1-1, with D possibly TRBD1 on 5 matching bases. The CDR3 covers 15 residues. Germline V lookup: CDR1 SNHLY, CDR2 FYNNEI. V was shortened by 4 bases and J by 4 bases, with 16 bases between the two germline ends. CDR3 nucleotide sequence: TGTGCCAGCAGTGTTTCGTCAGGGTTTGGCACTGAAGCTTTCTTT. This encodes CASSVSSGFGTEAFF. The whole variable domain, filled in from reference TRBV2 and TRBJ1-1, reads EPEVTQTPSHQVTQMGQEVILRCVPISNHLYFYWYRQILGQKVEFLVSFYNNEISEKSEIFDDQFSVERPDGSNFTLKIRSTKLEDSAMYFCASSVSSGFGTEAFFGQGTRLTVV.

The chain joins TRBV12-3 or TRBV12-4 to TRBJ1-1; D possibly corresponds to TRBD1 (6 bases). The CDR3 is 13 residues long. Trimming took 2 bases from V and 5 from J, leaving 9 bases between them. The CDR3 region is CASSLSGVTEAFF. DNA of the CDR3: TGTGCCAGCAGTTTATCAGGGGTGACTGAAGCTTTCTTT.

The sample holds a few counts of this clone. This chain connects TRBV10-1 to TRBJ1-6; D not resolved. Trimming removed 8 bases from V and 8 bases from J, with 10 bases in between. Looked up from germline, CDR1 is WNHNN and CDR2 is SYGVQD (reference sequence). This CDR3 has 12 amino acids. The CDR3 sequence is CASARVYSPLHF. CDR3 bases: TGCGCCAGCGCCCGGGTATATTCACCCCTCCACTTT.

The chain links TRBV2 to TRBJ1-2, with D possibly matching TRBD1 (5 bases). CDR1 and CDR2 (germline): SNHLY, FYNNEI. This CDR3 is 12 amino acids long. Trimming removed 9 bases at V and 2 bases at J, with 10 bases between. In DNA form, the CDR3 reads TGTGCCAGTGCAGGACAAAACTATGGCTACACCTTC. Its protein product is CASAGQNYGYTF.

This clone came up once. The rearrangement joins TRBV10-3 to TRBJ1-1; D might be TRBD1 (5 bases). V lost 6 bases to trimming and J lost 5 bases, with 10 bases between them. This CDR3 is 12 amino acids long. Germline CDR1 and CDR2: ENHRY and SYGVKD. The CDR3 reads CAISIGGTEAFF. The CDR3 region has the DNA TGTGCCATCAGCATCGGGGGGACTGAAGCTTTCTTT.

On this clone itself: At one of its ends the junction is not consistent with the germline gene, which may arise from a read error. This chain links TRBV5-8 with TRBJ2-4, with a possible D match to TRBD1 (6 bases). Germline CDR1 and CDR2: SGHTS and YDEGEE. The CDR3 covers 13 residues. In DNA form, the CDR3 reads TGTGCCAGCAGCTTGGGCCGGGACAAGGCACGTAGGTTC. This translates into CASSLGRDKARRF.

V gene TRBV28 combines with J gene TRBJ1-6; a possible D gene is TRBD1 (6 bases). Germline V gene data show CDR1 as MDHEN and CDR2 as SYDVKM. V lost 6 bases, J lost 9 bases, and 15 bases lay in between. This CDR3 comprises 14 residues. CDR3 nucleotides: TGTGCCAGCAGCCCACAGGGCACTTCTTCACCCCTCCACTTT. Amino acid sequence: CASSPQGTSSPLHF. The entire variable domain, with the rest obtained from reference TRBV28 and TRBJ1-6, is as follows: DVKVTQSSRYLVKRTGEKVFLECVQDMDHENMFWYRQDPGLGLRLIYFSYDVKMKEKGDIPEGYSVSREKKERFSLILESASTNQTSMYLCASSPQGTSSPLHFGNGTRLTVT.

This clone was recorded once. This CDR3 is CASSPLAGSSYEQYF. The CDR3 DNA sequence: TGTGCCAGCAGCCCCCTAGCGGGTAGCTCCTACGAGCAGTACTTC. The gene calls are TRBV9 and TRBJ2-7, with 8 bases identical to TRBD2. With 4 bases clipped from V and 0 bases from J, the junction kept 6 bases outside the gene matches. The germline CDR1 and CDR2 sequences are SGDLS and YYNGEE. This CDR3 contains 15 residues.

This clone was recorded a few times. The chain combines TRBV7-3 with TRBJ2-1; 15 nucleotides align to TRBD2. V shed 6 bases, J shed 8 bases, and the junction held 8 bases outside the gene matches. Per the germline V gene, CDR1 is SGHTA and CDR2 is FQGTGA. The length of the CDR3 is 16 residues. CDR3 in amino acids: CASSSGLAGGLDEQFF. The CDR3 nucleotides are TGTGCCAGCAGTTCAGGACTAGCGGGGGGGCTTGATGAGCAGTTCTTC.

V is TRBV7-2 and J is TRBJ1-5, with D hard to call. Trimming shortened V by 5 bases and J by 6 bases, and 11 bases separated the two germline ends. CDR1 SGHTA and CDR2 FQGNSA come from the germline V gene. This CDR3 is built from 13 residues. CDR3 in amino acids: CASSPNSGQPQHF. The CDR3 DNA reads TGTGCCAGCAGCCCAAACTCCGGTCAGCCCCAGCATTTT.